A selection of T cell receptor beta chains follows, all from one sample in a study of regulatory T cells in long-lasting Graves disease. TCRdb passed the multiplex PCR reads through MiXCR, listing each CDR3 protein once. The sample has some 370,000 distinct CDR3 sequences, approximately 23% seen once. The sample was peripheral blood mononuclear cells (PBMCs), taken when the disease was refractory, from a patient treated with antithyroid drugs. All receptors derive from a woman aged 40 to 49 with Graves disease. The CDR3 runs from the conserved cysteine through the conserved F or W. Each record gives: clone size, J gene, CDR3 length, D gene, V gene, CDR3 DNA, CDR3 protein. The D gene is left open where the match is weak. Clone sizes are given selectively: once, few, many, or a class where the clone is expanded.

abundance: NA; j_gene: TRBJ1-2; len: 13; d_gene: NA; v_gene: TRBV12-3/TRBV12-4; CDR3nt: TGTGCCAGCAGTCCAAGAAAGTACAACGGCTACACCTTC; CDR3aa: CASSPRKYNGYTF
abundance: few; j_gene: TRBJ1-2; len: 13; d_gene: NA; v_gene: TRBV29-1; CDR3nt: TGCAGCGTTGAAGATATACAGCCGGGTGGCTACACCTTC; CDR3aa: CSVEDIQPGGYTF
abundance: NA; j_gene: TRBJ2-7; len: 13; d_gene: TRBD1; v_gene: TRBV5-4; CDR3nt: TGTGCCAGCCAGACAGGGATCGGGCGGGAGCAGTACTTC; CDR3aa: CASQTGIGREQYF
abundance: few; j_gene: TRBJ1-5; len: 14; d_gene: NA; v_gene: TRBV27; CDR3nt: TGTGCCAGCAGTTTAAAAGGAGGGGGTCAGCCCCAGCATTTT; CDR3aa: CASSLKGGGQPQHF
abundance: many; j_gene: TRBJ2-4; len: 13; d_gene: NA; v_gene: TRBV30; CDR3nt: TGTGCCTGGAGTGGGCTGGGACGGGACATTCAGTACTTC; CDR3aa: CAWSGLGRDIQYF
abundance: many; j_gene: TRBJ1-2; len: 15; d_gene: TRBD1; v_gene: TRBV28; CDR3nt: TGTGCCAGCAGTCCAGCCGGGACAGAGCACTATGGCTACACCTTC; CDR3aa: CASSPAGTEHYGYTF
abundance: NA; j_gene: TRBJ1-3; len: 15; d_gene: NA; v_gene: TRBV28; CDR3nt: TGTGCCAGCAGTTCAGGGGACACCTCTGGAAACACCATATATTTT; CDR3aa: CASSSGDTSGNTIYF
abundance: NA; j_gene: TRBJ2-1; len: 14; d_gene: TRBD2; v_gene: TRBV27; CDR3nt: TGTGCCAGCAGTTATTCTAGCGGGAGCAATGATCAGTTCTTC; CDR3aa: CASSYSSGSNDQFF
abundance: few; j_gene: TRBJ2-3; len: 15; d_gene: TRBD2; v_gene: TRBV24-1; CDR3nt: TGTGCCACCAGCCCGGGGGGGGTACGACTAGGTACGCAGTATTTT; CDR3aa: CATSPGGVRLGTQYF
abundance: NA; j_gene: TRBJ2-1; len: 15; d_gene: TRBD2; v_gene: TRBV11-2; CDR3nt: TGTGCCAGCTCCCTCCCCGCTAGCGGGAGAGGGGAGCAGTTCTTC; CDR3aa: CASSLPASGRGEQFF
abundance: many; j_gene: TRBJ1-1; len: 14; d_gene: NA; v_gene: TRBV12-3/TRBV12-4; CDR3nt: TGTGCCAGCACCCTGGGGCACCTGAACACTGAAGCTTTCTTT; CDR3aa: CASTLGHLNTEAFF
abundance: few; j_gene: TRBJ1-1; len: 13; d_gene: NA; v_gene: TRBV5-1; CDR3nt: TGCGCCAGCAGCTTGGGGGTATCGACTGAAGCTTTCTTT; CDR3aa: CASSLGVSTEAFF
abundance: NA; j_gene: TRBJ2-5; len: 16; d_gene: TRBD2; v_gene: TRBV10-3; CDR3nt: TGTGCCATCAGTGGGGGTAGCGGGAAGGCTCGAGAGACCCAGTACTTC; CDR3aa: CAISGGSGKARETQYF
abundance: many; j_gene: TRBJ2-5; len: 13; d_gene: NA; v_gene: TRBV28; CDR3nt: TGTGCCAGCCAAACGATGGGGAAAGAGACCCAGTACTTC; CDR3aa: CASQTMGKETQYF
abundance: NA; j_gene: TRBJ2-7; len: 14; d_gene: NA; v_gene: TRBV19; CDR3nt: TGTGCCACTGCCACCGGGACAATGGCCCGGAAGCAGTACTTC; CDR3aa: CATATGTMARKQYF
abundance: many; j_gene: TRBJ1-1; len: 14; d_gene: NA; v_gene: TRBV9; CDR3nt: TGTGCCAGCAGCGTAGCTTCGGAGAACACTGAAGCTTTCTTT; CDR3aa: CASSVASENTEAFF
abundance: many; j_gene: TRBJ1-5; len: 13; d_gene: NA; v_gene: TRBV12-3/TRBV12-4; CDR3nt: TGTGCCAGCAGTTTTGGGGCGGAACAGCCCCAGCATTTT; CDR3aa: CASSFGAEQPQHF
abundance: many; j_gene: TRBJ2-1; len: 19; d_gene: TRBD2; v_gene: TRBV2; CDR3nt: TGTGCCAGCAGTGAGAGTAGCGGGAGTGCCCAGGACTTTGACAATGAGCAGTTCTTC; CDR3aa: CASSESSGSAQDFDNEQFF
abundance: NA; j_gene: TRBJ2-2; len: 13; d_gene: NA; v_gene: TRBV30; CDR3nt: TGTGCCTGGAGTCGATCGGGAACCGGGGAGCTGTTTTTT; CDR3aa: CAWSRSGTGELFF
abundance: few; j_gene: TRBJ2-5; len: 12; d_gene: NA; v_gene: TRBV25-1; CDR3nt: TGTGCCAGCGCGAGTGGGGGGACGGGCCAGTACTTC; CDR3aa: CASASGGTGQYF
abundance: many; j_gene: TRBJ1-5; len: 16; d_gene: TRBD1; v_gene: TRBV10-3; CDR3nt: TGTGCCATCAGTGAGGCCTGGGACAGGGGGAATCAGCCCCAGCATTTT; CDR3aa: CAISEAWDRGNQPQHF
abundance: NA; j_gene: TRBJ1-1; len: 14; d_gene: NA; v_gene: TRBV7-9; CDR3nt: TGTGCCAGCAGCAACAGAGAGGAGGGCACTGAAGCTTTCTTT; CDR3aa: CASSNREEGTEAFF
abundance: NA; j_gene: TRBJ1-1; len: 15; d_gene: NA; v_gene: TRBV10-3; CDR3nt: TGTGCCATCTCTAAGGGAGGGGCCACTAACACTGAAGCTTTCTTT; CDR3aa: CAISKGGATNTEAFF
abundance: NA; j_gene: TRBJ2-5; len: 15; d_gene: TRBD2; v_gene: TRBV12-3/TRBV12-4; CDR3nt: TGTGCCAGCAGCTTGCTTAGCGGGAGAGGGGAGACCCAGTACTTC; CDR3aa: CASSLLSGRGETQYF
abundance: few; j_gene: TRBJ1-5; len: 15; d_gene: NA; v_gene: TRBV28; CDR3nt: TGTGCCAGCAGTGACTCCTCGGGGGCAAATCAGCCCCAGCATTTT; CDR3aa: CASSDSSGANQPQHF
abundance: NA; j_gene: TRBJ2-7; len: 12; d_gene: NA; v_gene: TRBV2; CDR3nt: TGTGCTGCCGGGGGAGGACTCTACGAGCAGTACTTC; CDR3aa: CAAGGGLYEQYF
abundance: NA; j_gene: TRBJ1-6; len: 15; d_gene: NA; v_gene: TRBV5-4; CDR3nt: TGTGCCAGCAGCTTGTGGGGGATTGGCAATTCACCCCTCCACTTT; CDR3aa: CASSLWGIGNSPLHF
abundance: NA; j_gene: TRBJ2-1; len: 12; d_gene: TRBD1; v_gene: TRBV20-1; CDR3nt: TGCAGTGCTAGACCCCCGGACAGGGGACAGTTCTTC; CDR3aa: CSARPPDRGQFF
abundance: many; j_gene: TRBJ1-2; len: 13; d_gene: NA; v_gene: TRBV6-1; CDR3nt: TGTGCCAGCAGTACAGGGATGAACTATGGCTACACCTTC; CDR3aa: CASSTGMNYGYTF
abundance: few; j_gene: TRBJ2-7; len: 14; d_gene: NA; v_gene: TRBV29-1; CDR3nt: TGCAGCGTTGAACTAGGGAGTCCGCCCTACGAGCAGTACTTC; CDR3aa: CSVELGSPPYEQYF
abundance: NA; j_gene: TRBJ1-5; len: 16; d_gene: TRBD1; v_gene: TRBV3-1; CDR3nt: TGTGCCAGCAGCCAATCACCGGGACAGGGATACCAGCCCCAGCATTTT; CDR3aa: CASSQSPGQGYQPQHF
abundance: few; j_gene: TRBJ1-5; len: 17; d_gene: TRBD1; v_gene: TRBV19; CDR3nt: TGTGCCAGTAGTCCTCACACCTTGGGACAGCTTAATCAGCCCCAGCATTTT; CDR3aa: CASSPHTLGQLNQPQHF
abundance: NA; j_gene: TRBJ2-5; len: 15; d_gene: TRBD1; v_gene: TRBV2; CDR3nt: TGTGCCAGCAGTGAAAACGACAGGGTTTGGGAGACCCAGTACTTC; CDR3aa: CASSENDRVWETQYF
abundance: many; j_gene: TRBJ2-7; len: 17; d_gene: NA; v_gene: TRBV6-2/TRBV6-3; CDR3nt: TGTGCCAGCAGTTACCCAAGCCTTGGCCGGCGGCACTACGAGCAGTACTTC; CDR3aa: CASSYPSLGRRHYEQYF
abundance: many; j_gene: TRBJ2-5; len: 13; d_gene: NA; v_gene: TRBV7-3; CDR3nt: TGTGCCAGCAGCTTAAGGTCCGGGGAGACCCAGTACTTC; CDR3aa: CASSLRSGETQYF
abundance: few; j_gene: TRBJ2-3; len: 17; d_gene: NA; v_gene: TRBV28; CDR3nt: TGTGCCAGCAGTTCTCCCCTAGCCCTTTTAATCTCAGATACGCAGTATTTT; CDR3aa: CASSSPLALLISDTQYF
abundance: few; j_gene: TRBJ1-5; len: 17; d_gene: NA; v_gene: TRBV7-8; CDR3nt: TGTGCCAGCAGCCCCACCCCAGACAGTTATAGCAATCAGCCCCAGCATTTT; CDR3aa: CASSPTPDSYSNQPQHF
abundance: many; j_gene: TRBJ2-2; len: 14; d_gene: NA; v_gene: TRBV12-3/TRBV12-4; CDR3nt: TGTGCCAGCAGTCGCGGGCCCTACACCGGGGAGCTGTTTTTT; CDR3aa: CASSRGPYTGELFF
abundance: NA; j_gene: TRBJ1-1; len: 15; d_gene: NA; v_gene: TRBV5-1; CDR3nt: TGCGCCAGCAGCTTGGTGGAGGTCTCAGGCACTGAAGCTTTCTTT; CDR3aa: CASSLVEVSGTEAFF
abundance: few; j_gene: TRBJ2-5; len: 16; d_gene: TRBD2; v_gene: TRBV19; CDR3nt: TGTGCCAGTAGTATAGCGATCACTAGCGGCCAAGAGACCCAGTACTTC; CDR3aa: CASSIAITSGQETQYF
abundance: many; j_gene: TRBJ2-7; len: 16; d_gene: TRBD1; v_gene: TRBV6-1; CDR3nt: TGTGCCAGCAGTGAAAGCTTGGCAGGGGGCGGACACGAGCAGTACTTC; CDR3aa: CASSESLAGGGHEQYF